This T cell receptor (beta chain) is from a study of blood T cell repertoires in COVID-19. Whole-study context: Specimens from acute and convalescent COVID-19 originated in the United States, Italy and Spain. PBMCs, B-cell-depleted T cells, or T cells provided the cDNA or gDNA that made up the material.

Methods used by the authors: Amplification with reference gene primers provided the estimates of nucleated cell counts. Libraries were prepared by immunoSEQ multiplex PCR; TCRdb keeps only in-frame clonotypes and omits some of them. That table gives V, J and clone size, and the DNA gave D and trimming. This table has 210,000 or so clones, 80% to 85% appearing once. This TCR derives from a human donor in a cohort sampled during active COVID-19. Sequenced: peripheral blood.

In DNA form, the CDR3 reads TGTGCCAGCAGCTCACTAGCGTCCGGGGAGCTGTTTTTT. It specifies CASSSLASGELFF. V is TRBV13 and J is TRBJ2-2; 7 bases map to TRBD2. J lost 6 bases, V lost 4 bases, and 2 bases had no gene match. This CDR3 is 13 amino acids long. Germline CDR1 reads PRHDT; CDR2 reads FYEKMQ (reference sequence).